This TCR beta chain is drawn from a study of regulatory T cells in long-lasting Graves disease. V dropped 8 bases and J dropped 0 bases, with 14 bases sitting between them. This CDR3 comprises 14 residues. Per germline, CDR1 MDHEN and CDR2 SYDVKM. To make TCR beta libraries, researchers used iRepertoire HTBI primers and Arm-PCR of CDR3 regions. Each CDR3 protein is one row after TCRdb ran MiXCR on the multiplex PCR reads. The top ten clones hold less than 35% of a sample with under 400,000 distinct CDR3 sequences, 15% to 20% of them seen once. As for time point: newly diagnosed GD, antithyroid drugs for less than 3 months. Isolated PBMC RNA provided the starting material for the TCR library. This clonotype was recorded many times. These records were also assigned to another study, of T cells in Graves' hyperthyroidism and ophthalmopathy. From that paper: Absence of ophthalmopathy progression within 18 months defined stable Graves' hyperthyroidism.

Here the sequenced sample was peripheral blood mononuclear cells (PBMCs), taken at new diagnosis, from a patient treated with antithyroid drugs. The receptor was derived from a man aged 35 to 55 with Graves disease. The genes are TRBV28 and TRBJ2-7; D not certain. The CDR3 nucleotides read TGTGCCAGCGCTTATGAAGGGCACTCCTACGAGCAGTACTTC. Translating gives CASAYEGHSYEQYF.